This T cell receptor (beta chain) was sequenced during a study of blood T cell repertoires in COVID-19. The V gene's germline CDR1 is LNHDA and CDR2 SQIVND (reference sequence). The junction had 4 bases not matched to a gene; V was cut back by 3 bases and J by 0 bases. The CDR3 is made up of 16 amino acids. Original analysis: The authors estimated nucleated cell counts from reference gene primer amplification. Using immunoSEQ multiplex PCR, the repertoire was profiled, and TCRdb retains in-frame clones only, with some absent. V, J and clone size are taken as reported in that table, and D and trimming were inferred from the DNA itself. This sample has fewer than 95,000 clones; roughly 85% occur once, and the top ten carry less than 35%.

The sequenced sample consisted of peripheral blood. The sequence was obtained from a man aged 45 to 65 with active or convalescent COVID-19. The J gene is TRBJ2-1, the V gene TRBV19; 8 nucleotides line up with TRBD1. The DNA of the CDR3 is TGTGCCAGTAGTATGCAGGGGGCCTTCTCCTACAATGAGCAGTTCTTC. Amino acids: CASSMQGAFSYNEQFF.